These 24 T cell receptor beta chains were all obtained from the same sample, sequenced in a study of T cells after yellow fever vaccination. TCRdb analysed the 5' RACE reads with MiXCR anew, one entry per CDR3 protein. Altogether around 260,000 distinct CDR3 sequences are present, around 4.9% being singletons, with the ten largest covering roughly 3%. Sequenced material: CD4+ T cells sorted from PBMCs, taken on the day of the yellow fever booster vaccination. These receptors were taken from a young man who received the YFV17D yellow fever vaccine.

This clonotype has more than one count but fewer than ten. The chain couples TRBV5-1 to TRBJ2-6; 7 bases are shared with TRBD1. In germline, CDR1 is SGHRS, CDR2 YFSETQ. Trimming removed 0 bases from V and 0 bases from J; junction bases left unmatched: 6. The CDR3 contains 18 residues. The CDR3 sequence is CASSLATGQGSGANVLTF. CDR3 DNA: TGCGCCAGCAGCTTGGCGACAGGGCAGGGCTCTGGGGCCAACGTCCTGACTTTC. Full variable domain (missing parts from reference TRBV5-1 and TRBJ2-6): KAGVTQTPRYLIKTRGQQVTLSCSPISGHRSVSWYQQTPGQGLQFLFEYFSETQRNKGNFPGRFSGRQFSNSRSEMNVSTLELGDSALYLCASSLATGQGSGANVLTFGAGSRLTVL.

The table lists this clonotype with a few counts. The chain couples TRBV4-2 to TRBJ2-5; D possibly corresponds to TRBD2 (6 bases). The V and J ends lost 4 bases and 10 bases respectively, with 19 bases between them. The CDR3 runs 14 residues. CDR1 is LGHNA and CDR2 is YNFKEQ in the germline V gene. Written as DNA, the CDR3 is TGTGCCAGCAGCCTCGGGACTTCAGCAGGTGACCAGTACTTC. Its protein is CASSLGTSAGDQYF.

This sequence joins TRBV19 and TRBJ1-1; no definite D call. Trimming left V 6 bases short and J 12 bases short, with 17 bases between. This CDR3 region has 12 residues. Germline V gene data show CDR1 as LNHDA and CDR2 as SQIVND (reference sequence). The CDR3: CASRPEAGESFF. CDR3 sequence (DNA): TGTGCCAGTAGGCCGGAGGCTGGGGAATCTTTCTTT.

This clonotype has more than one count but fewer than ten. The chain joins TRBV2 to TRBJ2-7; 8 bases line up with TRBD1. Losses at the gene ends were 0 bases for V and 3 bases for J; bases not matched to a gene: 7. This CDR3 region has 16 residues. CDR1 is SNHLY and CDR2 is FYNNEI in the germline V gene. For the CDR3, the DNA is TGTGCCAGCAGTGAAGCAACCTGGACAGGGAACTACGAGCAGTACTTC. As protein: CASSEATWTGNYEQYF. The variable domain in full, completed from reference TRBV2 and TRBJ2-7, reads EPEVTQTPSHQVTQMGQEVILRCVPISNHLYFYWYRQILGQKVEFLVSFYNNEISEKSEIFDDQFSVERPDGSNFTLKIRSTKLEDSAMYFCASSEATWTGNYEQYFGPGTRLTVT.

This clonotype was counted between two and nine times. The rearrangement links TRBV5-1 to TRBJ2-1; D uncertain. V was clipped by 0 bases and J by 4 bases, with 11 bases between them. The CDR3 runs 15 residues. Per the germline V gene, CDR1 is SGHRS and CDR2 is YFSETQ. The CDR3 coding sequence is TGCGCCAGCAGCTTGGATCTGTTCAATTACAATGAGCAGTTCTTC. Encoded protein: CASSLDLFNYNEQFF.

This clonotype was observed a handful of times. This chain uses TRBV12-3 or TRBV12-4 with TRBJ2-2; 10 positions agree with TRBD1. Losses at the gene ends were 5 bases for V and 6 bases for J; bases not matched to a gene: 6. This CDR3 is 15 amino acids long. The CDR3 DNA is TGTGCCAGCAGTCCAGGACAGGGGGGCGCCGGGGAGCTGTTTTTT. It translates to CASSPGQGGAGELFF.

The sample holds many counts of this clonotype. V usage is TRBV12-3 or TRBV12-4 and J usage is TRBJ1-6; D uncertain. Trimming pared 5 bases from V and 7 bases from J, leaving 12 bases between. CDR3 length: 14 residues. CDR3 DNA: TGTGCCAGCAGTCCTGACGGGAGAAATTCACCCCTCCACTTT. It is translated as CASSPDGRNSPLHF.

This chain connects TRBV11-1 to TRBJ1-5; D is uncertain. The germline gives CDR1 SGHAT, CDR2 FQDESV (reference sequence). V was shortened by 5 bases and J by 3 bases, with 11 bases between the two germline ends. This CDR3 is 14 amino acids long. CDR3 loop: CASSVAGFNQPQHF. DNA of the CDR3: TGTGCCAGCAGCGTGGCAGGATTCAATCAGCCCCAGCATTTT.

This clonotype was seen only a few times. The chain recombines TRBV9 with TRBJ2-3; 7 bases fit TRBD2. The CDR3 spans 14 residues. Germline V gives CDR1 SGDLS, CDR2 YYNGEE. V shed 3 bases and J 0 bases; nucleotides not matched to a gene: 1. CDR3 bases: TGTGCCAGCAGCGGGACTAGGAGCACAGATACGCAGTATTTT. It translates to CASSGTRSTDTQYF.

This clonotype has just a few counts. V and J are TRBV20-1 and TRBJ1-3; 9 bases are a match to TRBD1. Germline V CDR1 and CDR2: DFQATT, SNEGSKA (reference sequence). The ends lost 5 bases at V and 2 bases at J; junction bases unmatched: 7. This CDR3 comprises 15 residues. CDR3 in amino acids: CSAPDRGEAGNTIYF. CDR3 nucleotides: TGCAGTGCTCCAGACAGGGGGGAGGCTGGAAACACCATATATTTT.

Many counts were recorded for this clonotype. The chain is built from TRBV14 and TRBJ2-3; TRBD2 aligns across 13 bases. Looked up from germline, CDR1 is SGHDN and CDR2 is FVKESK. The CDR3 loop spans 19 amino acids. V was clipped by 1 base and J by 7 bases; unmatched bases: 14. CDR3 amino acids: CASSQAPRRLAGGRNTQYF. Written as DNA, the CDR3 is TGTGCCAGCAGCCAAGCCCCCCGGAGACTAGCGGGGGGCCGGAATACGCAGTATTTT.

This clonotype was observed at least ten times. This chain links TRBV28 with TRBJ1-5; the match to TRBD1 covers 8 bases. CDR1 MDHEN and CDR2 SYDVKM come from the germline V gene. The CDR3 consists of 15 residues. V shed 10 bases, J shed 2 bases, and the junction held 10 bases outside the gene matches. The CDR3 reads CATTSQGAGNQPQHF. The CDR3 DNA follows: TGTGCCACCACGTCCCAGGGGGCCGGCAATCAGCCCCAGCATTTT.

The chain has TRBV4-2 and TRBJ1-2; D unclear. V shed 3 bases and J shed 1 base, with 15 bases lying between them. Germline CDR1 is LGHNA and CDR2 is YNFKEQ. The CDR3 consists of 16 residues. The CDR3 reads CASSQASTASNYGYTF. The CDR3 nucleotides read TGTGCCAGCAGCCAGGCTTCGACCGCGAGTAACTATGGCTACACCTTC.

The chain couples TRBV19 to TRBJ2-6, with 9 positions matching TRBD1. CDR1 is LNHDA, CDR2 SQIVND, per germline (reference sequence). The length of the CDR3 is 19 residues. The J segment lost 2 bases and the V segment lost 7 bases, leaving 15 bases of the junction unmatched. The CDR3 loop reads CASNTGNRGRGPGANVLTF. In DNA, the CDR3 is TGTGCCAGTAATACCGGAAACAGGGGGCGAGGTCCTGGGGCCAACGTCCTGACTTTC. The variable domain in full, completed from reference TRBV19 and TRBJ2-6, reads DGGITQSPKYLFRKEGQNVTLSCEQNLNHDAMYWYRQDPGQGLRLIYYSQIVNDFQKGDIAEGYSVSREKKESFPLTVTSAQKNPTAFYLCASNTGNRGRGPGANVLTFGAGSRLTVL.

This clonotype has a count of ten or more. J is TRBJ2-5 and V is TRBV7-3, with TRBD2 matching over 8 bases. This CDR3 contains 15 residues. J was trimmed by 4 bases and V by 0 bases; bases with no gene match: 4. Germline loops: CDR1 SGHTA, CDR2 FQGTGA. The CDR3: CASSLTGGAGETQYF. CDR3 DNA: TGTGCCAGCAGCTTAACCGGGGGGGCAGGAGAGACCCAGTACTTC.

The chain uses TRBV6-6 and TRBJ1-1, with D perhaps matching TRBD1 (6 bases). This CDR3 has 16 amino acids. Germline V gene lookup returns CDR1 MNHNY and CDR2 SVGAGI (reference sequence). Deletions cut 2 bases from V and 3 bases from J, with 16 bases between. DNA of the CDR3: TGTGCCAGCAGTTACCTCAAAATAAGGGGGGACACTGAAGCTTTCTTT. It translates to CASSYLKIRGDTEAFF.

This clonotype was seen ten or more times. In nucleotides, the CDR3 is TGCAGCGTTAGGACAGGGGGTAGGAATCAGCCCCAGCATTTT. It is translated as CSVRTGGRNQPQHF. The V gene is TRBV29-1, the J gene TRBJ1-5; 10 bases line up with TRBD1. Unmatched junction bases numbered 5, after V lost 5 bases and J lost 4 bases. The CDR3 is 14 residues long. Germline CDR1 is SQVTM and CDR2 is ANQGSEA.

This clonotype was counted between two and nine times. The rearrangement links TRBV6-2 or TRBV6-3 to TRBJ2-7; TRBD2 might be the D (6 bases). The V end lost 6 bases, the J end lost 3 bases, and 12 bases lay between the germline ends. Germline CDR1 MNHEY, CDR2 SVGEGT. CDR3 length: 13 amino acids. Here the CDR3 reads CASSQTGDYEQYV. DNA for the CDR3: TGTGCCAGCAGCCAAACGGGGGACTACGAGCAGTACGTC.

The chain combines TRBV28 with TRBJ1-6; 7 positions match TRBD1. After removal of 4 bases from V and 7 bases from J, the junction contained 4 bases not matched to a gene. The CDR3 contains 14 residues. The germline CDR1 and CDR2 sequences are MDHEN and SYDVKM. The CDR3 sequence: CASSYGTENSPLHF. CDR3 DNA: TGTGCCAGCAGTTATGGGACAGAAAATTCACCCCTCCACTTT.

This clonotype has a count of ten or more. This chain uses TRBV7-9 with TRBJ1-1; D gene ambiguous. Germline V lookup: CDR1 SEHNR, CDR2 FQNEAQ (reference sequence). The CDR3 has 14 residues. With 4 bases removed from V and 4 bases from J, the gap between germline ends came to 13 bases. Here the CDR3 DNA reads TGTGCCAGCAGCTGGGCCAGCAGCATCACTGAAGCTTTCTTT. This encodes CASSWASSITEAFF.

There are many counts of this clonotype. The gene calls are TRBV7-8 and TRBJ2-1, with unresolved D. The germline V and J ends were trimmed by 5 bases and 0 bases, with 20 bases remaining between them. There are 18 residues in the CDR3. The germline gives CDR1 SGHVS, CDR2 FQNEAQ. Written as DNA, the CDR3 is TGTGCCAGCAGCGTATCCTCGGGCCGCCTGAGCTCCTACAATGAGCAGTTCTTC. This sequence encodes CASSVSSGRLSSYNEQFF.

This clonotype was observed at least ten times. The chain links TRBV7-9 to TRBJ2-5, with D hard to call. The V end was cut by 2 bases, the J end by 2 bases, with 12 bases between. The CDR3 has 15 amino acids. Germline assignment: CDR1 SEHNR and CDR2 FQNEAQ (reference sequence). The CDR3 spells CASSLSGMGQETQYF. CDR3 DNA sequence: TGTGCCAGCAGCTTATCAGGCATGGGACAAGAGACCCAGTACTTC.

Ten or more counts support this clonotype. This chain links TRBV6-2 or TRBV6-3 with TRBJ1-2; 7 nucleotides line up with TRBD1. Germline loops: CDR1 MNHEY, CDR2 SVGEGT. J gave up 6 bases and V 6 bases, and 7 bases lay outside the gene matches. CDR3 length: 13 amino acids. The chain's CDR3 is CASRSDRAHGYTF. DNA for the CDR3: TGTGCCAGCAGATCCGACAGGGCCCATGGCTACACCTTC.

In this sample, this clonotype turned up a few times. This sequence joins TRBV5-1 and TRBJ2-7; 11 bases match TRBD1. CDR1 SGHRS and CDR2 YFSETQ come from the germline V gene. The CDR3 totals 15 residues. After removal of 0 bases from V and 7 bases from J, the junction contained 6 bases not matched to a gene. CDR3 amino acids: CASSLAGTGGGEQYF. CDR3 in DNA: TGCGCCAGCAGCTTGGCCGGGACAGGGGGTGGAGAGCAGTACTTC.